This T cell receptor (beta chain) was recorded in a study of tumor and adjacent non-tumor tissue in lung cancer. No cell sorting was done before RNA was extracted from the tissue. The CDR3 has 14 amino acids. Between the trimmed V and J ends, which lost 4 bases and 12 bases, there was a span of 20 bases. From germline, CDR1 is SGHRS and CDR2 YFSETQ. TCRbeta libraries were built with three rounds of nested PCR, modified from ARM-PCR. MiXCR, run by TCRdb on the multiplex PCR reads, gives a single entry per CDR3 protein. The repertoire holds about 80,000 distinct CDR3 sequences, around 80% seen once, with about 14% in the top ten.

What was sequenced was lung tumor tissue. This clonotype originated in a woman aged 45-65 years with non-small cell lung cancer. The V call is TRBV5-1, the J call TRBJ2-1, with a weak D call TRBD2 (6 bases). CDR3 DNA: TGCGCCAGCAGCGGGGACTCTTCCTACATTGGGCAGTTCTTC. This translates into CASSGDSSYIGQFF.